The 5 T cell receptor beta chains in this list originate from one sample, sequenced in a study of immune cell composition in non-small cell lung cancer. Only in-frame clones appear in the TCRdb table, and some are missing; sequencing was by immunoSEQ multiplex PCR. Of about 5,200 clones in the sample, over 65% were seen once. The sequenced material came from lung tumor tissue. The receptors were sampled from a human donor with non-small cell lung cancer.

CDR3: CASERQAVTDTQYF. The CDR3 DNA reads as TGTGCCAGTGAGCGACAGGCTGTAACAGATACGCAGTATTTT. J is TRBJ2-3 and V is TRBV7-9, with D possibly being TRBD1 (6 bases). The CDR3 covers 14 residues. The germline V gene has CDR1 SEHNR and CDR2 FQNEAQ (reference sequence). Between the trimmed V and J ends, which lost 9 bases and 3 bases, there was a span of 16 bases.

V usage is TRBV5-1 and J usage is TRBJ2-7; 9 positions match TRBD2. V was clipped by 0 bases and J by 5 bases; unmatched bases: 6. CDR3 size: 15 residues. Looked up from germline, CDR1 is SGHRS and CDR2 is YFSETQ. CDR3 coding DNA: TGCGCCAGCAGCTTGGGGAGCGGGGGGCGGGACGAGCAGTACTTC. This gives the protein CASSLGSGGRDEQYF.

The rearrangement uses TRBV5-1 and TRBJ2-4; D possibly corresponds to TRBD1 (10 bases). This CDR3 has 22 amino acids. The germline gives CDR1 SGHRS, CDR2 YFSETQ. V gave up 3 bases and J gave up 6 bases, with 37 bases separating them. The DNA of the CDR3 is TGCGCCAGCAGCTCTTTAAATTTCCCGGGACAGGGGACGCGGGGGGGTAGAAACATTCAGTACTTC. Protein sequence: CASSSLNFPGQGTRGGRNIQYF.

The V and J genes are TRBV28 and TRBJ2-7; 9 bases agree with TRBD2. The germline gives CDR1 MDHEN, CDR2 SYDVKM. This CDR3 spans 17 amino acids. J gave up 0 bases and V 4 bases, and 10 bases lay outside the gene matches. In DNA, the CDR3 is TGTGCCAGCAGTTCAGCCCGGCTAGCGGGGCACTCCTACGAGCAGTACTTC. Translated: CASSSARLAGHSYEQYF.

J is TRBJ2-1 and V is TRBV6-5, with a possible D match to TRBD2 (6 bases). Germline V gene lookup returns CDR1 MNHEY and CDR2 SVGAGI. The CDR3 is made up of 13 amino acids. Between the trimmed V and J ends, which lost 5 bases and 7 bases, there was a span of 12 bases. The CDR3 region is CASSRDFLNEQFF. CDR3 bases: TGTGCCAGCAGTCGGGACTTTTTGAATGAGCAGTTCTTC.